This TCR beta chain comes out of a study of shared clonotypes between healthy human individuals (dated by TCRdb to about 2020). Study-level background: Three men and two women, aged 18 to 49 years, made up the cohort. For each donor, CD4 naive and CD4 memory were each given three plates, CD8 naive was given two plates, and CD8 memory was given one plate. To estimate repertoire size and how much clonotypes are shared between individuals, the study performed deep sequencing of blood TCR repertoires from roughly five healthy adults. To increase sequencing depth and limit assay-specific biases, TCR repertoire library preparation and sequencing were carried out by different laboratories using diverse techniques. Per donor, leukapheresis produced somewhere between about 0.8 and 9 billion PBMCs.

General findings and caveats noted by the study authors: Across a few donors, approximately 5% of naive CD4, over 3% of naive CD8, under 2.5% of memory CD4, and approximately 0.4% of memory CD8 clonotypes were shared. Compared with non-shared clonotypes, the clonotypes found in all four sorted-subset donors had higher generation probabilities. Pairwise subsampling led to the expectation that sequencing depth would affect the degree of clonotype sharing among donors. Only blood was sampled, and tissue TCR repertoires likely differ from those in blood. Because the study included a small number of donors, the genetic and exposure-history diversity represented was limited. Larger estimated clonotype richness was generally found for naive subsets than for memory subsets. Incomplete sequencing was indicated by rarefaction of sorted-subset datasets, despite the large sequencing depth.

The cysteine opens and the phenylalanine closes a CDR3 of 17 amino acids. Just CDR3 DNA is preserved here, 51 bases in frame from base 1. V is cut by 1 base and J by 0 bases, and the space between the germline ends is 10 bases. CDR1 and CDR2 (LGHNA, YSLEER) derive from the germline V gene. Using the deep immunoSEQ assay, TCR CDR3 regions were amplified from genomic DNA by multiplex PCR. Genomic DNA extracted from each cell subset was distributed evenly over all wells of several immunoSEQ 96-well plates, and each plate served as one replicate. For sorted subsets, roughly 200 ng genomic DNA, equal to tens of thousands of T cell genomes, was loaded into each replicate PCR. Purified libraries were quantified with a Qubit 3.0 fluorometer, sized on a Bioanalyzer 2100, and re-quantified with the KAPA Library Quantification kit. Each immunoSEQ 96-well plate was sequenced on its own single-read 150-cycle Illumina NextSeq 550 flow cell. The study's processing was this. Because the immunoSEQ output held only junctional sequences and lacked quality scores, the filtering could not match the filtering applied to full-length reads. To assign V/J genes and CDR3, sequences were annotated against IMGT germline references using PyIR, a Python wrapper for IgBLAST v1.9. Reads were filtered out if the reads had weak V/J assignments (E-value above 1e-6), no CDR3, stop codons, out-of-frame junctions, or ambiguous translated residues. A V3J clonotype was defined by an identical inferred V gene, J gene, and CDR3 amino acid sequence. Percentage overlap between repertoires was calculated by dividing the number of shared unique clonotypes by the size of the smaller repertoire. Three approaches were used to assess repertoire richness: RTK rarefaction, the Chao1 estimator, and Recon v2.1 estimates of unobserved clonotypes. OLGA was used to compute generation probabilities for all TCRbeta clonotypes that the gDNA method yielded from several donors. TCRdb took this table from immuneACCESS and kept in-frame rearrangements with V and J called. Such tables lack part of the clones; where checked against another copy, unresolved V genes explain under half of the gap, and the rest is unexplained. From that table come the V and J calls and clone size; the DNA was used to work out D and trimming. The table for this sample lists 2 million to 3 million clones; 93% of them were counted only once. The leading ten clones occupy about 0.38% of the sample.

In the case of this clone: It has no known antigen specificity. Within one base of it there is no much larger clone, and no base qualities were kept.

The donors were healthy, HIV-negative adults with no recently reported acute infections or vaccinations. Every donor was a Caucasian adult living in Nashville, Tennessee, USA. Magnetic negative selection was used to enrich CD4+ T cells, after which naive cells were positively selected on CD45RA and the negative fraction became the memory subset. Blood was collected by leukapheresis, and PBMCs were isolated by Ficoll-Histopaque density gradient centrifugation and then cryopreserved in liquid nitrogen vapor phase. Analytical flow cytometry was used to check the purity and quantity of every magnetically sorted T cell population. Each sorted fraction had its genomic DNA isolated and then quantified by UV absorbance on a Nanodrop 2000c.

The rearranged chain carries TRBV4-3 and TRBJ2-6, with the D gene call left open. The TCR originated in a man between 18 and 29 years old in good health. Some clones in this sample may be carry-over from other donors' samples. The sequencing sample was made of naive CD4+ T cells from PBMCs. The sample's cell subset or site label, decoded: CD45RA+ positively selected. The CDR3 corresponds to CASSQGIRTSGANVLTF. The DNA sequence is TGCGCCAGCAGCCAAGGAATCAGGACCTCTGGGGCCAACGTCCTGACTTTC.